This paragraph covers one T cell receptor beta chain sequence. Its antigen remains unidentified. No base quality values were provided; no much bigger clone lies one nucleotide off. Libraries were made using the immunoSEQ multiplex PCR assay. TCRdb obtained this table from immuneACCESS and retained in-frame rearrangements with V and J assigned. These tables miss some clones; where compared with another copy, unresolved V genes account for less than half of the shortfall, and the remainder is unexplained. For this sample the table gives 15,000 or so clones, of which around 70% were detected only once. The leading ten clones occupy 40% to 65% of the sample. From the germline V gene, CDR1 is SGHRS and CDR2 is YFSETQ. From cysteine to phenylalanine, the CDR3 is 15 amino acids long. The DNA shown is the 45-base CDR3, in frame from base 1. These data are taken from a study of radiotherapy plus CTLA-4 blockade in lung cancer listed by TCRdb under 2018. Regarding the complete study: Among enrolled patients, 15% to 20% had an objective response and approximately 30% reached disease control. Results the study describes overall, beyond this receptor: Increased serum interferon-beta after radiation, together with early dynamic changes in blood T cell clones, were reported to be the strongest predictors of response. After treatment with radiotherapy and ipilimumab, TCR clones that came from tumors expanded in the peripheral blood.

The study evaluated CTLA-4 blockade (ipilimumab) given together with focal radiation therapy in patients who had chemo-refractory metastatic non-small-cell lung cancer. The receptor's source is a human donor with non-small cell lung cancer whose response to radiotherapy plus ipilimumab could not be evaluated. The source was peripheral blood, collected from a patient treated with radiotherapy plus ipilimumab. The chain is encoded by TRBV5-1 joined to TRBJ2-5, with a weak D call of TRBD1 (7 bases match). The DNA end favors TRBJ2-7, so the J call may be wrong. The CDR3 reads CASTPRGGGNDEQYF. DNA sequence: TGCGCCAGCACCCCTCGTGGAGGGGGCAACGACGAGCAGTACTTC.